A selection of T cell receptor beta chains follows, all from one sample in a study of shared clonotypes between healthy human individuals. Data came from immunoSEQ multiplex PCR; TCRdb stores just in-frame clones and leaves some out. The sample yields about 2.1 million clones, 90% to 95% seen once. Sequenced input: naive CD8+ T cells from PBMCs. All receptors derive from a man younger than 30 in good health. Some clones in this sample may be carry-over from other donors' samples. Each CDR3 is given with its conserved first and last residue. Fields, in order: J gene, V gene, D gene, clone size, CDR3 protein, CDR3 DNA. A D gene is named only where the DNA matches it firmly. Size is omitted from some rows. Given values are once, few, many or a class for expanded clones.

>TRBJ2-1|TRBV13|TRBD2|NA
CASSLSSWEGPFGQFF
TGTGCCAGCAGCTTAAGTTCGTGGGAGGGACCGTTTGGGCAGTTCTTC
>TRBJ1-1|TRBV25-1|TRBD1|few
CASRTGAGTEAFF
TGTGCCAGCAGGACAGGGGCGGGGACTGAAGCTTTCTTT
>TRBJ2-7|TRBV5-4|NA|NA
CASSQQDSSYEQYF
TGTGCCAGCAGCCAGCAGGACAGTTCATACGAGCAGTACTTC
>TRBJ1-5|TRBV11-2|NA|NA
CASSFGGDGNQPQHF
TGTGCCAGCAGCTTTGGGGGGGATGGCAATCAGCCCCAGCATTTT
>TRBJ2-1|TRBV2|NA|once
CASSETIRTTYNEQFF
TGTGCCAGCAGTGAAACGATTAGGACTACCTACAATGAGCAGTTCTTC
>TRBJ2-1|TRBV7-9|TRBD2|NA
CASSQSPSGPYNEQFF
TGTGCCAGCAGCCAATCCCCTAGCGGCCCCTACAATGAGCAGTTCTTC
>TRBJ2-1|TRBV9|NA|NA
CASSVATTGASYNEQFF
TGTGCCAGCAGCGTAGCTACGACGGGAGCTTCCTACAATGAGCAGTTCTTC
>TRBJ1-4|TRBV15|NA|NA
CATSGRVRSGNEKLFF
TGTGCCACCAGCGGGAGGGTGAGGTCGGGTAATGAAAAACTGTTTTTT
>TRBJ2-7|TRBV27|TRBD1|NA
CASSGPGQGTREQYF
TGTGCCAGCAGTGGACCGGGACAGGGAACTCGCGAGCAGTACTTC
>TRBJ1-2|TRBV28|NA|NA
CASSLEQNLYGYTF
TGTGCCAGCAGTTTGGAACAAAACCTCTATGGCTACACCTTC